This TCR beta chain comes out of a study of T cell changes during pregnancy in multiple sclerosis. Trimming removed 6 bases from V and 7 bases from J, with 13 bases in between. CDR1 and CDR2 (germline): SGHVS, FQNEAQ. The CDR3 sequence is 13 residues long. Using immunoSEQ multiplex PCR, the repertoire was profiled, and TCRdb retains in-frame clones only, with some absent. The profile covers fewer than 100,000 clones, with 70% to 90% appearing a single time and approximately 2% taken by the ten largest. The sequencing here drew on peripheral blood, taken before pregnancy. J is TRBJ2-1 and V is TRBV7-8; no firm D call. This receptor was taken from a female donor with multiple sclerosis, enrolled in a pregnancy study. The CDR3 DNA follows: TGTGCCAGCAGGTATGGGTCTAGTAATGAGCAGTTCTTC. Encoded protein: CASRYGSSNEQFF.